This passage covers 24 T cell receptor beta chains from one sample sequenced in a study of early T cells in non-severe SARS-CoV-2 infection. TCRdb re-called the 5' RACE reads through MiXCR, storing one row per CDR3 protein. Here the sample spans roughly 32,000 distinct CDR3 sequences, 9% being singletons. The source material was whole blood. All receptors derive from an adult who was a healthcare worker with PCR-confirmed SARS-CoV-2 infection or an uninfected control (not recorded which).

This clonotype showed up many times. The V gene is TRBV4-1, the J gene TRBJ2-7; the D is unclear. Deletions cut 1 base from V and 0 bases from J, with 10 bases between. The CDR3 contains 15 residues. In germline, CDR1 is MGHRA, CDR2 YSYEKL. CDR3: CASSQGEVSSYEQYF. The CDR3 nucleotides are TGCGCCAGCAGCCAAGGAGAAGTTAGCTCCTACGAGCAGTACTTC.

This clonotype has a count of ten or more. The chain combines TRBV18 with TRBJ1-5; no definite D call. Germline CDR1 and CDR2: KGHSH and LQKENI. V was trimmed by 2 bases and J by 1 base, leaving 3 bases between them. The CDR3 has 13 residues. The CDR3 bases are TGTGCCAGCTCACCAGACAGCAATCAGCCCCAGCATTTT. It codes for CASSPDSNQPQHF.

This clonotype has more than one count but fewer than ten. The J gene is TRBJ1-3, the V gene TRBV5-6, with D unclear. This CDR3 is 16 amino acids long. Germline V gene sequence: CDR1 SGHDT, CDR2 YYEEEE. Between the trimmed V and J ends, which lost 4 bases and 1 base, there was a span of 15 bases. The CDR3 DNA reads as TGTGCCAGCAGCCTTGGTGGCCTTAAATCTGGAAACACCATATATTTT. The encoded protein is CASSLGGLKSGNTIYF.

This clonotype was picked up many times. This chain joins TRBV10-3 and TRBJ2-6; D not resolved. The CDR3 loop spans 15 amino acids. V was shortened by 4 bases and J by 0 bases, with 7 bases between the two germline ends. Germline V gene data show CDR1 as ENHRY and CDR2 as SYGVKD. CDR3 sequence reads: CAISVGNSGANVLTF. The CDR3 coding sequence is TGTGCCATCAGTGTGGGCAACTCTGGGGCCAACGTCCTGACTTTC.

Ten or more counts support this clonotype. The J gene is TRBJ2-1, the V gene TRBV2, with 7 bases fitting TRBD2. The length of the CDR3 is 14 residues. The V and J ends lost 9 bases and 3 bases, in that order; junction bases with no gene match: 8. CDR1 is SNHLY, CDR2 FYNNEI, per germline. Written as DNA, the CDR3 is TGTGCCAGTCGAACTGGCGGGGGCTACAATGAGCAGTTCTTC. Translated, it gives CASRTGGGYNEQFF.

This clonotype was seen at least ten times. The chain uses TRBV29-1 and TRBJ2-3; D gene uncertain. V lost 3 bases and J lost 3, with 7 bases in between. The CDR3 length is 12 residues. Germline V lookup: CDR1 SQVTM, CDR2 ANQGSEA. The CDR3 sequence: CSVDSGTDTQYF. The CDR3 DNA reads as TGCAGCGTTGATTCCGGGACAGATACGCAGTATTTT.

This clonotype was recorded many times. The chain's CDR3 is CASRRDPSSNEQFF. In nucleotides, the CDR3 is TGTGCCAGCCGAAGGGACCCCAGCAGCAATGAGCAGTTCTTC. This sequence joins TRBV19 and TRBJ2-1; D assignment may be TRBD1 or TRBD2 (5 bases each). In germline, CDR1 is LNHDA, CDR2 SQIVND (reference sequence). The CDR3 runs 14 residues. V dropped 9 bases and J dropped 6 bases, with 18 bases sitting between them.

The gene calls are TRBV28 and TRBJ2-7; no reliable D call. CDR3 size: 11 residues. Trimming pared 5 bases from V and 4 bases from J, leaving 6 bases between. Germline loops: CDR1 MDHEN, CDR2 SYDVKM. CDR3 in amino acids: CASSPRYEQYF. In DNA, the CDR3 is TGTGCCAGCAGTCCCAGGTACGAGCAGTACTTC. Based on the CDR3 plus reference TRBV28 and TRBJ2-7, the full variable domain is DVKVTQSSRYLVKRTGEKVFLECVQDMDHENMFWYRQDPGLGLRLIYFSYDVKMKEKGDIPEGYSVSREKKERFSLILESASTNQTSMYLCASSPRYEQYFGPGTRLTVT.

This clonotype was observed at least ten times. The V call is TRBV10-3, the J call TRBJ2-7; D possibly uses TRBD1 or TRBD2 (5 bases each). V was clipped by 1 base and J by 5 bases, with 9 bases between them. This CDR3 has 13 amino acids. Germline CDR1 ENHRY, CDR2 SYGVKD. CDR3 nucleotide sequence: TGTGCCATCAGTGAGTTCAGGGACGACGAGCAGTACTTC. This codes for CAISEFRDDEQYF.

This clonotype was observed many times. The V gene is TRBV6-2 or TRBV6-3, the J gene TRBJ1-2; no clear D. The germline V gene has CDR1 MNHEY and CDR2 SVGEGT. V lost 2 bases and J 6 bases, leaving 1 base between the germline ends. This CDR3 has 10 amino acids. The CDR3 nucleotides read TGTGCCAGCAGTTACCATGGCTACACCTTC. It codes for CASSYHGYTF.

This clonotype has a count of ten or more. This rearrangement joins TRBV19 to TRBJ1-1; D not resolved. The germline V gene encodes CDR1 LNHDA and CDR2 SQIVND (reference sequence). Trimming took off 9 bases at V and 6 bases at J, with 20 bases between the two ends. The CDR3 totals 14 residues. The CDR3 DNA reads TGTGCCAGCCTAAAAACCGGGTCGGTGGCTGAAGCTTTCTTT. Residues: CASLKTGSVAEAFF.

This clonotype occurred a few times. The chain links TRBV25-1 to TRBJ1-5; D remains unclear. Germline loops: CDR1 MGHDK, CDR2 SYGVNS. Trimming removed 4 bases at V and 9 bases at J, with 13 bases between. The CDR3 is 13 residues long. The CDR3 DNA sequence: TGTGCCAGCAGTGCCACGTCCCTAGGGCCCCAGCATTTT. Protein: CASSATSLGPQHF.

In its sample, this clonotype was seen many times. The chain uses TRBV7-3 and TRBJ2-1; 7 bases line up with TRBD2. The J segment lost 4 bases and the V segment lost 2 bases, leaving 5 bases of the junction unmatched. The CDR3 covers 15 residues. Germline V gene lookup returns CDR1 SGHTA and CDR2 FQGTGA. Here the CDR3 DNA reads TGTGCCAGCAGCTTAGAAACGGGGGGTTACAATGAGCAGTTCTTC. Its protein is CASSLETGGYNEQFF. The variable domain in full, with the rest retrieved from reference TRBV7-3 and TRBJ2-1, is GAGVSQTPSNKVTEKGKYVELRCDPISGHTALYWYRQSLGQGPEFLIYFQGTGAADDSGLPNDRFFAVRPEGSVSTLKIQRTERGDSAVYLCASSLETGGYNEQFFGPGTRLTVL.

This clonotype came up many times. The genes are TRBV20-1 and TRBJ2-7; no clear D. This CDR3 comprises 10 residues. Germline V lookup: CDR1 DFQATT, CDR2 SNEGSKA (reference sequence). V was trimmed by 5 bases and J by 1 base, leaving 3 bases between them. CDR3 loop: CSAGSYEQYF. CDR3 nucleotide sequence: TGCAGTGCTGGATCCTACGAGCAGTACTTC.

The CDR3 spells CASSPRDGSYEQYF. The DNA of the CDR3 is TGTGCCAGCAGCCCCCGGGACGGATCCTACGAGCAGTACTTC. V is TRBV7-8 and J is TRBJ2-7; D could derive from TRBD1 or TRBD2 (5 bases each). Trimming removed 5 bases from V and 1 base from J, with 12 bases in between. There are 14 residues in the CDR3. The germline CDR1 and CDR2 sequences are SGHVS and FQNEAQ.

This clonotype was recorded at least ten times. The V call is TRBV7-2, the J call TRBJ2-1; D is unresolved. Trimming stripped 3 bases from V and 1 base from J, with 7 bases between. The CDR3 runs 14 residues. The V gene's germline CDR1 is SGHTA and CDR2 FQGNSA. This CDR3 is CASSFDLSYNEQFF. The CDR3, as DNA: TGTGCCAGCAGCTTCGACTTATCCTACAATGAGCAGTTCTTC.

There are a few counts of this clonotype. The chain's CDR3 is CASNRDNSGYGYTF. For the CDR3, the DNA is TGTGCCAGCAACCGGGACAACTCCGGCTATGGCTACACCTTC. The genes are TRBV9 and TRBJ1-2, with D tentatively TRBD1 (6 bases). The germline V gene encodes CDR1 SGDLS and CDR2 YYNGEE. The CDR3 consists of 14 residues. V was shortened by 6 bases and J by 4 bases, with 16 bases between the two germline ends.

This clonotype was counted at least ten times. The chain is built from TRBV2 and TRBJ2-2; tentative D call: TRBD1 (6 bases). Germline values: CDR1 SNHLY, CDR2 FYNNEI. V was pared by 8 bases and J by 2 bases, with 18 bases between. This CDR3 has 16 residues. The CDR3 sequence is CASLRRQAENTGELFF. As DNA, the CDR3 is TGTGCCAGCCTTAGGAGACAGGCCGAAAACACCGGGGAGCTGTTTTTT.

This clonotype rates as medium-sized (0.01 to 0.1%). As DNA, the CDR3 is TGTGCCAGCAGCTTAGGCGGGCGGAACACCGGGGAGCTGTTTTTT. Translated, it gives CASSLGGRNTGELFF. The chain is built from TRBV11-1 and TRBJ2-2, with D perhaps matching TRBD2 (5 bases). The CDR3 totals 15 residues. V lost 1 base and J lost 1, with 7 bases in between. Germline CDR1 is SGHAT and CDR2 is FQDESV (reference sequence).

Ten or more counts support this clonotype. V is TRBV7-3 and J is TRBJ2-2, with unresolved D. V lost 2 bases to trimming and J lost 0 bases, with 4 bases between them. The CDR3 has 14 amino acids. The germline V gene encodes CDR1 SGHTA and CDR2 FQGTGA. The CDR3 here is CASSLASNTGELFF. CDR3 coding DNA: TGTGCCAGCAGCTTAGCCTCGAACACCGGGGAGCTGTTTTTT. Drawing the rest from reference TRBV7-3 and TRBJ2-2, the complete variable domain is GAGVSQTPSNKVTEKGKYVELRCDPISGHTALYWYRQSLGQGPEFLIYFQGTGAADDSGLPNDRFFAVRPEGSVSTLKIQRTERGDSAVYLCASSLASNTGELFFGEGSRLTVL.

This clonotype was recorded many times. V usage is TRBV6-5 and J usage is TRBJ2-7; the D is unclear. Trimming pared 7 bases from V and 4 bases from J, leaving 14 bases between. The germline V gene has CDR1 MNHEY and CDR2 SVGAGI. This CDR3 region has 13 residues. CDR3 bases: TGTGCCAGCACCTCACAAAGACCTTACGAGCAGTACTTC. Protein product: CASTSQRPYEQYF.

This clonotype showed up many times. The genes are TRBV6-2 or TRBV6-3 and TRBJ2-2, with D uncertain. This CDR3 is 11 amino acids long. V dropped 4 bases and J dropped 7 bases, with 4 bases sitting between them. Germline CDR1 is MNHEY and CDR2 is SVGEGT. This chain's CDR3 is CASSSSGELFF. DNA for the CDR3: TGTGCCAGCAGTTCCAGCGGGGAGCTGTTTTTT.

There are many counts of this clonotype. The CDR3 sequence: CASSQGGRAAPPLHF. The CDR3 region has the DNA TGCGCCAGCAGCCAAGGGGGGCGGGCCGCGCCACCCCTCCACTTT. V is TRBV4-3 and J is TRBJ1-6, with D possibly matching TRBD1 (6 bases). The V and J ends lost 1 base and 11 bases respectively, with 15 bases between them. The CDR3 contains 15 residues. CDR1 LGHNA and CDR2 YSLEER come from the germline V gene.

This clonotype occurred many times. V gene TRBV7-9 combines with J gene TRBJ2-5, with TRBD1 matching 7 bases. This CDR3 comprises 15 residues. V was pared by 1 base and J by 2 bases, with 4 bases of the junction left unmatched. From germline, CDR1 is SEHNR and CDR2 FQNEAQ (reference sequence). Here the CDR3 DNA reads TGTGCCAGCAGCTTAGACACAGGGGTGCAAGAGACCCAGTACTTC. It yields the protein CASSLDTGVQETQYF.